This T cell receptor beta chain was obtained from a study of blood T cells in healthy people across ages. Concerning this clonotype itself: Its antigen is undetermined.

The CDR3 extends over 15 amino acids. Between the trimmed V and J ends, which lost 2 bases and 0 bases, there was a span of 9 bases. Germline CDR1 and CDR2: SGHRS and YFSETQ. Regarding the study as a whole: A strong correlation was seen between TCR beta diversity and naive T cell percentage.

A J-beta primer mix and a sample-barcoded 5' primer were used in a second PCR of roughly 6 to 11 cycles. Individual samples furnished no less than 2.5 million CDR3-containing paired-end reads apiece. TCRdb reprocessed the 5' RACE reads with MiXCR, giving one entry per CDR3 protein. The sample holds 850,000 to 1,100,000 distinct CDR3 sequences, more than 30% seen once. The chain is built from TRBV5-1 and TRBJ2-1; D not certain. This receptor was identified in a man aged 18 to 35 in good health. Sequencing was performed on blood. The CDR3 is CASSFSTSSYNEQFF. The CDR3 coding sequence is TGCGCCAGCAGCTTTTCTACGAGCTCCTACAATGAGCAGTTCTTC.